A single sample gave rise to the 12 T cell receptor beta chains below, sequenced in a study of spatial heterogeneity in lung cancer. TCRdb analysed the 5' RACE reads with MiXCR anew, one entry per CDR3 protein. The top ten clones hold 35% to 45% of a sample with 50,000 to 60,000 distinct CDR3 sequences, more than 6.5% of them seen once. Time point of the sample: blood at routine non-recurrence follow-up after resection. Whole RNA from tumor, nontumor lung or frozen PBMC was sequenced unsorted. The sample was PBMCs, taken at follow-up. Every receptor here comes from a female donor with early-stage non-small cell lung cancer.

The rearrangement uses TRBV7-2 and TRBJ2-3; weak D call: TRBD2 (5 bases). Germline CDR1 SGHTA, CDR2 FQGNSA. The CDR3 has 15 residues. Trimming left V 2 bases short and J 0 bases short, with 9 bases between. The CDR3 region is CASSLNLASTDTQYF. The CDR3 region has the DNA TGTGCCAGCAGCTTAAATCTAGCTAGCACAGATACGCAGTATTTT.

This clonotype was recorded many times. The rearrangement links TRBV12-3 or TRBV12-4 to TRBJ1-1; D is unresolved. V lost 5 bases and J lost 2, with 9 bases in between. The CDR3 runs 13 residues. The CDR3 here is CASSTNPNTEAFF. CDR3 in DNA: TGTGCCAGCAGTACAAATCCAAACACTGAAGCTTTCTTT.

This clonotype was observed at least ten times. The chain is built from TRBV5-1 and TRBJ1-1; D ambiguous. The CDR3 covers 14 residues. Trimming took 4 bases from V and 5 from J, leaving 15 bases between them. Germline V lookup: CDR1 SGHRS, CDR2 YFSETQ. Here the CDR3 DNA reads TGCGCCAGCAGCCTGACTAGCCTTGGAACTGAAGCTTTCTTT. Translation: CASSLTSLGTEAFF.

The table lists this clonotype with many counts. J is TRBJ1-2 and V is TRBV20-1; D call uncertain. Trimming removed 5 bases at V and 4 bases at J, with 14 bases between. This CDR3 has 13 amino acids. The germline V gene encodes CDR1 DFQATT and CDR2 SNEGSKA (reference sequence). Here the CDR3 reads CSASSGVTYGYTF. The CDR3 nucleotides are TGCAGTGCTTCTAGCGGGGTGACCTATGGCTACACCTTC.

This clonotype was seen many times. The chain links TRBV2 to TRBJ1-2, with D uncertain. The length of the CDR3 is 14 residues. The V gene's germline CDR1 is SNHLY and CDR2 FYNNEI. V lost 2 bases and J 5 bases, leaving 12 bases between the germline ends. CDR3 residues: CASSELGETYGYTF. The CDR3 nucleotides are TGTGCCAGCAGTGAACTCGGAGAGACTTATGGCTACACCTTC.

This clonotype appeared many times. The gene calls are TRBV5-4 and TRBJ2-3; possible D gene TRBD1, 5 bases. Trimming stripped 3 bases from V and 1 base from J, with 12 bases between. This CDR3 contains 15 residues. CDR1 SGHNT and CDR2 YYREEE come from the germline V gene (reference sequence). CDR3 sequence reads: CASSSPVGGTDTQYF. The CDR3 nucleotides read TGTGCCAGCAGCTCCCCGGTAGGGGGCACAGATACGCAGTATTTT.

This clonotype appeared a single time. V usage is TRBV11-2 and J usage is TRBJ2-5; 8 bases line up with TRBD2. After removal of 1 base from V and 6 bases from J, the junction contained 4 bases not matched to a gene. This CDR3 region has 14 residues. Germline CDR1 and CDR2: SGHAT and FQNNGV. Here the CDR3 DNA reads TGTGCCAGCAGCTTAGTCGCTAGCGGGCAGACCCAGTACTTC. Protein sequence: CASSLVASGQTQYF. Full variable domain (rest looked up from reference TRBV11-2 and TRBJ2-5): EAGVAQSPRYKIIEKRQSVAFWCNPISGHATLYWYQQILGQGPKLLIQFQNNGVVDDSQLPKDRFSAERLKGVDSTLKIQPAKLEDSAVYLCASSLVASGQTQYFGPGTRLLVL.

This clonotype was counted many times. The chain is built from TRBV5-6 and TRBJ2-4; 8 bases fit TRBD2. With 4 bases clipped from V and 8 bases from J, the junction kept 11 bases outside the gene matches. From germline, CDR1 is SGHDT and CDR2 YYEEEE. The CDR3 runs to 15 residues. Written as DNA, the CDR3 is TGTGCCAGCAGCGGAGGACTAGCCCGAGGGGACATTCAGTACTTC. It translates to CASSGGLARGDIQYF.

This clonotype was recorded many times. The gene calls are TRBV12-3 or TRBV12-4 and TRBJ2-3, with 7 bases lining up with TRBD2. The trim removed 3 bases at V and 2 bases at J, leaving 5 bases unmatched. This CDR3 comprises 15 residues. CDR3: CASSLGGWDTDTQYF. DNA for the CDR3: TGTGCCAGCAGTTTGGGGGGGTGGGACACAGATACGCAGTATTTT.

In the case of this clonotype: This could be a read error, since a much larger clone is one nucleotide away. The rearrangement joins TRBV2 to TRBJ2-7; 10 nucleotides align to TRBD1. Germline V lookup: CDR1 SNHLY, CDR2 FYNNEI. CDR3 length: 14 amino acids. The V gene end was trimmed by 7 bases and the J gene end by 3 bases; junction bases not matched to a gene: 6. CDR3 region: CASKGQGFVYEQYV. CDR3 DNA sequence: TGTGCCAGCAAGGGACAGGGGTTTGTCTACGAGCAGTACGTC.

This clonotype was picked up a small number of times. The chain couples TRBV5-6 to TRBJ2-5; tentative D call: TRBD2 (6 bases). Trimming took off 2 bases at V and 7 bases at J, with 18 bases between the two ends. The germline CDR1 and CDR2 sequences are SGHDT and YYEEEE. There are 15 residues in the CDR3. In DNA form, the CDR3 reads TGTGCCAGCAGCTTTACGGGACTCCTCTCAGGGACCCAGTACTTC. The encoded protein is CASSFTGLLSGTQYF.

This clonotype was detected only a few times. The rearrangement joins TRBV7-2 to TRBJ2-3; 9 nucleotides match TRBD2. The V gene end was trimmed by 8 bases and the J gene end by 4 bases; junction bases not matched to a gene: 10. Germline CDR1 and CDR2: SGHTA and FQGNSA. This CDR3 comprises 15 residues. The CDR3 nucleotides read TGTGCCAGCTCTTGGCGGGGGGGCATGTCAGATACGCAGTATTTT. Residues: CASSWRGGMSDTQYF.